The source of this TCR beta chain is a study of T-cell reconstitution after alpha-beta-depleted transplantation in children. Study conclusions and caveats: The main origin of T-cell counts and diversity one year after transplant was newly produced T cells. In patients about two months after transplant, alpha-beta T cells reportedly arose from several hundred expanded graft clones.

Unique molecular identifiers were used in preparing the TCRbeta library. MiXCR was run by TCRdb on the PCR reads, yielding one entry per CDR3 protein. The repertoire holds hundreds of thousands of distinct CDR3 sequences, approximately 10% seen once, with about 30% in the top ten. This clonotype showed up just once. Its antigen is not identified. A read error is possible here, since a much larger clone lies one base away. There are 17 residues in the CDR3. Germline loops: CDR1 SGHTA, CDR2 FQGNSA. The source was PBMCs, collected before TCRalphabeta/CD19-depleted stem cell transplant. The rearrangement links TRBV7-2 to TRBJ1-3; D is possibly TRBD1 (5 bases). The sequence was collected from a child in the first two years of life with acute myeloid leukemia, due to receive a stem cell transplant. CDR3 sequence reads: CASSSSGTALSGNTVYF. As DNA, the CDR3 is TGTGCCAGCAGCTCGTCCGGGACGGCACTCTCTGGAAACACCGTATATTTT.